This TCR beta chain emerged from a study of T cells in Graves' hyperthyroidism and ophthalmopathy. Each diagnosis was grounded in clinical symptoms, serum thyroxine and TRAb, thyroid ultrasound, and orbital computed tomography. Germline CDR1 reads DFQATT; CDR2 reads SNEGSKA (reference sequence). Trimming took off 3 bases at V and 6 bases at J, with 5 bases between the two ends. This CDR3 spans 11 amino acids. In its sample, this clonotype was seen a few times. No antigen is known for it. Study-level findings and limits: The blood repertoire included most of the expanded thyroid clonotypes above 0.001.

TCR beta CDR3 region amplification was performed from RNA transcripts. Carried out on the TCR CDR3, a first-round RT-PCR used the HTBI primer set. TCRdb passed the multiplex PCR reads through MiXCR, listing each CDR3 protein once. The sample has around 300,000 distinct CDR3 sequences, around 15% seen once; the top ten hold 30%. This receptor was taken from a woman aged 50 to 60 with Graves' hyperthyroidism that later progressed to Graves' ophthalmopathy. The chain employs TRBV20-1 and TRBJ2-2; D is uncertain. The sequencing sample was made of blood. The chain's CDR3 is CSARSPGELFF. The CDR3 bases are TGCAGTGCTAGGTCCCCCGGGGAGCTGTTTTTT.